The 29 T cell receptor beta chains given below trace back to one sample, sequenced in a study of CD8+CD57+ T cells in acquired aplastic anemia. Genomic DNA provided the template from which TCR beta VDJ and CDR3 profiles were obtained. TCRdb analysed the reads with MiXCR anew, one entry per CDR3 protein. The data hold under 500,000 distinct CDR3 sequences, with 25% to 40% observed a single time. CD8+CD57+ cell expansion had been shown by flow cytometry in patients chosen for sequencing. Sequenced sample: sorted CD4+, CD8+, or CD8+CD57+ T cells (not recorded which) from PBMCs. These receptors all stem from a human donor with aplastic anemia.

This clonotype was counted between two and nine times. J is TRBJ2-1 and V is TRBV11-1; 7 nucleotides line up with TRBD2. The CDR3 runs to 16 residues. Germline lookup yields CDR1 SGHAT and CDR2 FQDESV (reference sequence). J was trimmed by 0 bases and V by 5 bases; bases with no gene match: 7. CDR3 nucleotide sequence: TGTGCCAGCAGCGAATACCGGGGGGTCTCCTACAATGAGCAGTTCTTC. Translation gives CASSEYRGVSYNEQFF.

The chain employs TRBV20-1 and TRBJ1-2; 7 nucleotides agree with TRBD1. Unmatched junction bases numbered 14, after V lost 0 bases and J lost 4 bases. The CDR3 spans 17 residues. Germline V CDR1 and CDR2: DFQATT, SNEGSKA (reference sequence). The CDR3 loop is CSARDNAARGEIYGYTF. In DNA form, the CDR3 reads TGCAGTGCTAGAGATAATGCGGCCAGGGGGGAAATCTATGGCTACACCTTC.

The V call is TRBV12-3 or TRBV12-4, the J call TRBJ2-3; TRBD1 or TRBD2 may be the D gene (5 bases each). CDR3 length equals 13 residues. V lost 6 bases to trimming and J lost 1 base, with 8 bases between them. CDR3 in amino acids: CASRGTGTDTQYF. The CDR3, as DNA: TGTGCCAGCAGAGGGACGGGCACAGATACGCAGTATTTT.

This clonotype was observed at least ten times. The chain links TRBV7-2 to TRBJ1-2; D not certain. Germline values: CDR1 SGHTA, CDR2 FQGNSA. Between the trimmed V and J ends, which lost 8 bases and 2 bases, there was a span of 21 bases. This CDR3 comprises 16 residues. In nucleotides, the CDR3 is TGTGCCAGCGGAAATAGGCTCATGGTCCAAAACTATGGCTACACCTTC. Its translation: CASGNRLMVQNYGYTF.

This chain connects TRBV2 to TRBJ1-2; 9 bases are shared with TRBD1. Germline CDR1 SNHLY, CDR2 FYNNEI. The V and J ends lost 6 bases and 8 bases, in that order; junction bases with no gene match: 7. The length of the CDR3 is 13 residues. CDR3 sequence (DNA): TGTGCCAGCAGGGGGACAGGGACGGAGGGCTACACCTTC. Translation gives CASRGTGTEGYTF.

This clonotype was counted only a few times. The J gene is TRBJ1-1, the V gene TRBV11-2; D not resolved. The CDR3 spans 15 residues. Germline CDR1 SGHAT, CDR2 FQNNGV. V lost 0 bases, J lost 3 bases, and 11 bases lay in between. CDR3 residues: CASSLDRRADTEAFF. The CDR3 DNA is TGTGCCAGCAGCTTAGACAGGCGGGCGGACACTGAAGCTTTCTTT.

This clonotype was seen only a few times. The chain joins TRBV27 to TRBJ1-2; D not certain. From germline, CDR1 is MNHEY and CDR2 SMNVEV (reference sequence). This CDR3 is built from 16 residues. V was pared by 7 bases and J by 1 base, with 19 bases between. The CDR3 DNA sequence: TGTGCCAGCACTCCGTCCGATCCTAGGCATAACTATGGCTACACCTTC. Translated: CASTPSDPRHNYGYTF.

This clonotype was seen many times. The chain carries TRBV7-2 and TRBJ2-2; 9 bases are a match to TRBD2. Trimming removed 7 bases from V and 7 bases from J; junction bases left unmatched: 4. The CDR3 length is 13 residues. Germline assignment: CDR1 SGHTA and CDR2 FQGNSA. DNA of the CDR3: TGTGCCAGCACGCGGGAGGGGGGCGGGGAGCTGTTTTTT. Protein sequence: CASTREGGGELFF. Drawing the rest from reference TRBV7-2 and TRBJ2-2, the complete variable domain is GAGVSQSPSNKVTEKGKDVELRCDPISGHTALYWYRQSLGQGLEFLIYFQGNSAPDKSGLPSDRFSAERTGGSVSTLTIQRTQQEDSAVYLCASTREGGGELFFGEGSRLTVL.

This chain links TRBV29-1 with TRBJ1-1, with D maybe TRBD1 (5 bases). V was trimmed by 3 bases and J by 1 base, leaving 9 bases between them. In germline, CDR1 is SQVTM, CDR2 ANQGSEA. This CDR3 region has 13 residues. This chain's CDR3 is CSVETASNTEAFF. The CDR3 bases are TGCAGCGTTGAGACAGCCTCGAACACTGAAGCTTTCTTT. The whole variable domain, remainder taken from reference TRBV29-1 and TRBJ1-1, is SAVISQKPSRDICQRGTSLTIQCQVDSQVTMMFWYRQQPGQSLTLIATANQGSEATYESGFVIDKFPISRPNLTFSTLTVSNMSPEDSSIYLCSVETASNTEAFFGQGTRLTVV.

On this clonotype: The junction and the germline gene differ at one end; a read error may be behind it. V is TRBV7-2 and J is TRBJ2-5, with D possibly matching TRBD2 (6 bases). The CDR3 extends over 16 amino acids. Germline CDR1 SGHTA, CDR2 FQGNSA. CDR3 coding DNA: TGTGCCAGCAGCCAAGGGTGGCGGGGAGTCCAAGAGACCCAATACTTC. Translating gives CASSQGWRGVQETQYF.

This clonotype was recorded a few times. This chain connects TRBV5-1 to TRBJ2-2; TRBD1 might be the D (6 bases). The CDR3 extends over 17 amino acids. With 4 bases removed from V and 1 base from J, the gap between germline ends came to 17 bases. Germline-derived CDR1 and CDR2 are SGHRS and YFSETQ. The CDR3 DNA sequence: TGCGCCAGCAGCCTGACAGGAGGATCCCTGAACACCGGGGAGCTGTTTTTT. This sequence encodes CASSLTGGSLNTGELFF.

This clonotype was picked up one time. CDR3 in amino acids: CASSFGDSTDTQYF. As DNA, the CDR3 is TGTGCCAGCAGTTTCGGAGACTCCACAGATACGCAGTATTTT. V usage is TRBV28 and J usage is TRBJ2-3, with D unclear. CDR1 is MDHEN and CDR2 is SYDVKM in the germline V gene. Trimming shortened V by 3 bases and J by 2 bases, and 9 bases separated the two germline ends. The CDR3 covers 14 residues.

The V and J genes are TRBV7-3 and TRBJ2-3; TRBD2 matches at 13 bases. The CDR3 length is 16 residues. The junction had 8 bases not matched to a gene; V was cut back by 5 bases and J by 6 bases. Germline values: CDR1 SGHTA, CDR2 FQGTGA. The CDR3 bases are TGTGCCAGCAGCCCTCGACTAGCGGGGGGTATGGATACGCAGTATTTT. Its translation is CASSPRLAGGMDTQYF.

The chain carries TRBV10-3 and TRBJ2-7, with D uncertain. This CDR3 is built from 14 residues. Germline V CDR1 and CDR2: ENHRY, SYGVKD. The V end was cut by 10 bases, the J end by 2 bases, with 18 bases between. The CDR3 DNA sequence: TGTGCCAGCAGACGGAACGTGGGGACCTACGAGCAGTACTTC. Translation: CASRRNVGTYEQYF.

This chain's CDR3 is CASSLVFQGGNDEQFF. The CDR3 nucleotides are TGTGCCAGCAGTTTAGTTTTCCAGGGAGGTAACGATGAGCAGTTCTTC. The genes are TRBV12-3 or TRBV12-4 and TRBJ2-1; D is perhaps TRBD2 (6 bases). Trimming removed 1 base at V and 8 bases at J, with 18 bases between. The CDR3 sequence is 16 residues long.

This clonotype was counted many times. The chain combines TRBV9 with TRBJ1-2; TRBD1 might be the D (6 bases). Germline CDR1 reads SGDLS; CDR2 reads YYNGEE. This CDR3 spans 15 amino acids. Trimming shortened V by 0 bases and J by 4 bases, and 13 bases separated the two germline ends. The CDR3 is CASSVATGWGYGYTF. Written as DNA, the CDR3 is TGTGCCAGCAGCGTAGCTACAGGGTGGGGCTATGGCTACACCTTC. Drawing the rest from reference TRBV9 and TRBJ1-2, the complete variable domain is DSGVTQTPKHLITATGQRVTLRCSPRSGDLSVYWYQQSLDQGLQFLIQYYNGEERAKGNILERFSAQQFPDLHSELNLSSLELGDSALYFCASSVATGWGYGYTFGSGTRLTVV.

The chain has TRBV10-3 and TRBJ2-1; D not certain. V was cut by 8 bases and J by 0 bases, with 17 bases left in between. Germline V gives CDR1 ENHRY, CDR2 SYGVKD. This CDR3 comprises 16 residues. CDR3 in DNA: TGTGCCATCGGGCTCAGTACTACGAGCTCCTACAATGAGCAGTTCTTC. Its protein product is CAIGLSTTSSYNEQFF.

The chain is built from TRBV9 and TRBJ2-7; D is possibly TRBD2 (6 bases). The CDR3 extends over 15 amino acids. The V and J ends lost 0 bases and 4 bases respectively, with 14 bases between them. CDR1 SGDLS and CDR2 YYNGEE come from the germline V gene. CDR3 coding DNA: TGTGCCAGCAGCGTAGCTCAGGGACTTAGTTACGAGCAGTACTTC. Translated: CASSVAQGLSYEQYF.

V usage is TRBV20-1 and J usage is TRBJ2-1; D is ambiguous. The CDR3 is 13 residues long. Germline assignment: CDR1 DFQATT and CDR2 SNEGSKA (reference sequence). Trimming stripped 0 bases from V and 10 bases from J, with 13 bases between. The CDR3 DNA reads TGCAGTGCTAGAGATCGGCTGTATGGAGAGCAGTTCTTC. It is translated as CSARDRLYGEQFF.

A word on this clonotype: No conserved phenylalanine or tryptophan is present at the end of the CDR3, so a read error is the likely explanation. The CDR3 is CATSRHEVEAFS. CDR3 in DNA: TGTGCCACCAGCAGACATGAGGTCGAAGCTTTCTCT. This chain uses TRBV15 with TRBJ1-1; no firm D call. Trimming shortened V by 2 bases and J by 8 bases, and 9 bases separated the two germline ends. CDR1 is LNHNV, CDR2 YYDKDF, per germline (reference sequence). This CDR3 comprises 12 residues.

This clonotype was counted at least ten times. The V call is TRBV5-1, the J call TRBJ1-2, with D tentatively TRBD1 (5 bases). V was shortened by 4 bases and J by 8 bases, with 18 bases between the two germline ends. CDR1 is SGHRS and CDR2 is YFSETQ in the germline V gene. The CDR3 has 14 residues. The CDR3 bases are TGCGCCAGCAGCCAAGGGACCGCTGGCGAAGGCTACACCTTC. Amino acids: CASSQGTAGEGYTF.

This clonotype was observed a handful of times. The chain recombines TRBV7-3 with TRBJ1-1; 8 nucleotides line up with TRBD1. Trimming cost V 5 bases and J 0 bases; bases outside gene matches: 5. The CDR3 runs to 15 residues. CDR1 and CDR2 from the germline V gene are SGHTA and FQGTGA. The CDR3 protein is CASSRTGHMNTEAFF. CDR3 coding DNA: TGTGCCAGCAGCCGGACAGGGCACATGAACACTGAAGCTTTCTTT.

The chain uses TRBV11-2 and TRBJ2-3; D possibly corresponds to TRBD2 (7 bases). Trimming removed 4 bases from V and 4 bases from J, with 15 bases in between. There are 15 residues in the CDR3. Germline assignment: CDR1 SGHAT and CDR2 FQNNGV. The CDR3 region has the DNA TGTGCCAGCAGCTCGAGGGGGGGGCACGCAGATACGCAGTATTTT. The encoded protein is CASSSRGGHADTQYF.

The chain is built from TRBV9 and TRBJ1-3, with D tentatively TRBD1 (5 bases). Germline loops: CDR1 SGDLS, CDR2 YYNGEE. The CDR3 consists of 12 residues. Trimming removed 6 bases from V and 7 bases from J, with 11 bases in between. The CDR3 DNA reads TGTGCCAGCAATTACGGGGGGAACACCATATATTTT. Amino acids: CASNYGGNTIYF.

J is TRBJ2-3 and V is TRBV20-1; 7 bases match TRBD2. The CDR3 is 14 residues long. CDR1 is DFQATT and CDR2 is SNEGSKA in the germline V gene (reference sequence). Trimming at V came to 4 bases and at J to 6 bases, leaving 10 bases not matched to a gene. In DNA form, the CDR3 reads TGCAGTGCTATACCGACTAGCATTGGGGATACGCAGTATTTT. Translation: CSAIPTSIGDTQYF.

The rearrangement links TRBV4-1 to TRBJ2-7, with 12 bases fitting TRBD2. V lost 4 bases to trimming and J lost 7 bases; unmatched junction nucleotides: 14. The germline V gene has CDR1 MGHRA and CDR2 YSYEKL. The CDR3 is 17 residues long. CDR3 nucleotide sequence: TGCGCCAGCAGCCCTCTAGGGCGGACTAGCGGGAAGGGGGAGCAGTACTTC. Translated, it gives CASSPLGRTSGKGEQYF.

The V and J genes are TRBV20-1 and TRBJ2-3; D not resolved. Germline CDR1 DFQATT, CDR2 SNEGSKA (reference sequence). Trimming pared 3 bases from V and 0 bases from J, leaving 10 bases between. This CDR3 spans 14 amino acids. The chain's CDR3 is CSASVGSSTDTQYF. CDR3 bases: TGCAGTGCTAGTGTAGGTTCTAGCACAGATACGCAGTATTTT.

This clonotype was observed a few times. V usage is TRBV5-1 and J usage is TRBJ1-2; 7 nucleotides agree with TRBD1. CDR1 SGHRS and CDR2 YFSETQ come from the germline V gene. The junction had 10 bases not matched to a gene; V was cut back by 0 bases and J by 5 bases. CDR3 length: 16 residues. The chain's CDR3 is CASSLAQGLLKYGYTF. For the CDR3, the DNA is TGCGCCAGCAGCTTGGCACAGGGGCTATTAAAGTATGGCTACACCTTC.

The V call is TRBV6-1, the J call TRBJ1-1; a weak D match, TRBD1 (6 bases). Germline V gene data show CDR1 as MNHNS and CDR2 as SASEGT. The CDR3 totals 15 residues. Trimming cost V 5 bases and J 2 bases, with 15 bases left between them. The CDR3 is CASSPTDSLNTEAFF. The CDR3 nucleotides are TGTGCCAGCAGTCCGACGGACAGCTTAAACACTGAAGCTTTCTTT.